The 17 T cell receptor beta chains reported below all come from one sample, sequenced in a study of cytotoxic CD8 clonotypes in ibrutinib-treated CLL. Repertoires were generated with immunoSEQ multiplex PCR, while TCRdb's copy carries only in-frame clones and drops some. The sample shows about 140,000 clones, more than 70% of them seen only once. Sequenced material: PBMCs, taken after 36 months of ibrutinib treatment. The receptors shown here come from a human donor with chronic lymphocytic leukemia.

The chain employs TRBV6-1 and TRBJ1-2; D remains unclear. The CDR3 contains 13 residues. Trimming left V 1 base short and J 6 bases short, with 9 bases between. Looked up from germline, CDR1 is MNHNS and CDR2 is SASEGT. CDR3: CASSEGTYDGYTF. CDR3 nucleotide sequence: TGTGCCAGCAGTGAAGGGACCTACGATGGCTACACCTTC.

Many counts were recorded for this clone. The rearrangement joins TRBV5-8 to TRBJ2-5; D possibly corresponds to TRBD1 (5 bases). V gave up 1 base and J gave up 5 bases, with 15 bases separating them. The germline V gene encodes CDR1 SGHTS and CDR2 YDEGEE. This CDR3 is 15 amino acids long. The CDR3 DNA sequence: TGTGCCAGCAGCTTGTACGGTGTCAGGGTCGAGACCCAGTACTTC. It translates to CASSLYGVRVETQYF.

The genes are TRBV4-1 and TRBJ2-7; D is unclear. V lost 2 bases and J lost 1, with 9 bases in between. The CDR3 runs to 14 residues. CDR1 is MGHRA and CDR2 is YSYEKL in the germline V gene. The CDR3 nucleotides are TGCGCCAGCAGCCAACCGGGCCAGTCCTACGAGCAGTACTTC. This sequence encodes CASSQPGQSYEQYF.

The chain couples TRBV6-5 to TRBJ2-5; 8 bases are a match to TRBD2. Gene TRBJ2-7 matches the end of the DNA better, so the J call may be wrong. The CDR3 covers 13 residues. CDR1 MNHEY and CDR2 SVGAGI come from the germline V gene. CDR3 sequence (DNA): TGTGCCAGCAGATCGGGAGGGGAACGCGAGCAGTACTTC. As protein: CASRSGGEREQYF.

The rearrangement links TRBV27 to TRBJ1-1; D is possibly TRBD1 (5 bases). The length of the CDR3 is 17 residues. Germline assignment: CDR1 MNHEY and CDR2 SMNVEV (reference sequence). The ends were cut back, 6 bases at V and 0 bases at J, with 20 bases in the middle. The CDR3 loop is CASSPVGRGLMNTEAFF. The CDR3, as DNA: TGTGCCAGCAGCCCCGTCGGTAGGGGTTTGATGAACACTGAAGCTTTCTTT.

As for this clone: The junction shows a germline mismatch at one end, possibly a read error. V is TRBV28 and J is TRBJ1-2, with D possibly being TRBD1 (6 bases). The CDR3 spans 11 residues. Germline V gene sequence: CDR1 MDHEN, CDR2 SYDVKM. CDR3 loop: CASRTPGTLVF. DNA of the CDR3: TGTGCCAGCAGGACGCCCGGGACACTTGTCTTC.

This chain links TRBV28 with TRBJ1-1; D is unclear. The CDR3 extends over 14 amino acids. From germline, CDR1 is MDHEN and CDR2 SYDVKM. V lost 5 bases to trimming and J lost 1 base, with 11 bases between them. The CDR3 region is CASSPPDKNTEAFF. The CDR3 bases are TGTGCCAGCAGTCCCCCCGACAAGAACACTGAAGCTTTCTTT. The complete variable domain, with remaining parts taken from reference TRBV28 and TRBJ1-1, reads DVKVTQSSRYLVKRTGEKVFLECVQDMDHENMFWYRQDPGLGLRLIYFSYDVKMKEKGDIPEGYSVSREKKERFSLILESASTNQTSMYLCASSPPDKNTEAFFGQGTRLTVV.

This chain joins TRBV5-1 and TRBJ2-3; D unresolved. CDR1 is SGHRS and CDR2 is YFSETQ in the germline V gene. The CDR3 spans 14 residues. The V gene lost 3 bases and the J gene lost 2 bases, with 10 bases spanning the gap. In DNA form, the CDR3 reads TGCGCCAGCAGCTACGGACCGACCACAGATACGCAGTATTTT. It is translated as CASSYGPTTDTQYF. The whole variable domain, remainder taken from reference TRBV5-1 and TRBJ2-3, is KAGVTQTPRYLIKTRGQQVTLSCSPISGHRSVSWYQQTPGQGLQFLFEYFSETQRNKGNFPGRFSGRQFSNSRSEMNVSTLELGDSALYLCASSYGPTTDTQYFGPGTRLTVL.

This clone was found once. This chain uses TRBV9 with TRBJ2-1; 10 nucleotides match TRBD2. From germline, CDR1 is SGDLS and CDR2 YYNGEE. The CDR3 sequence is 15 residues long. The V and J ends lost 1 base and 9 bases, in that order; junction bases with no gene match: 7. CDR3 residues: CASSVTASGSFEQFF. CDR3 bases: TGTGCCAGCAGCGTAACGGCTAGCGGGAGTTTTGAGCAGTTCTTC.

This sequence joins TRBV6-6 and TRBJ1-5, with D possibly being TRBD1 (5 bases). V gave up 2 bases and J gave up 9 bases, with 11 bases separating them. The CDR3 consists of 13 residues. The germline V gene has CDR1 MNHNY and CDR2 SVGAGI (reference sequence). The CDR3 is CASSYGGGRPQHF. The CDR3 nucleotides read TGTGCCAGCAGTTACGGGGGTGGGCGGCCCCAGCATTTT.

The chain combines TRBV6-5 with TRBJ2-3, with a possible D match to TRBD2 (5 bases). The CDR3 runs 14 residues. CDR1 and CDR2 from the germline V gene are MNHEY and SVGAGI. V was trimmed by 7 bases and J by 2 bases, leaving 13 bases between them. The CDR3 DNA reads TGTGCCAGCACCCGAGCCGGGATCACAGATACGCAGTATTTT. This codes for CASTRAGITDTQYF.

This clone occurred once. The rearrangement joins TRBV18 to TRBJ1-1; D may be TRBD1 (6 bases). V was trimmed by 6 bases and J by 5 bases, leaving 13 bases between them. Germline CDR1 KGHSH, CDR2 LQKENI. This CDR3 contains 13 residues. Here the CDR3 DNA reads TGTGCCAGCTCCTCGGACAGAGCTACTGAAGCTTTCTTT. This gives the protein CASSSDRATEAFF.

The chain is built from TRBV4-1 and TRBJ2-2; D call uncertain. Germline V gene data show CDR1 as MGHRA and CDR2 as YSYEKL. Deletions cut 0 bases from V and 5 bases from J, with 7 bases between. The CDR3 is 14 amino acids. The CDR3 nucleotides read TGCGCCAGCAGCCAAGATCAGAAGACCGGGGAGCTGTTTTTT. This sequence encodes CASSQDQKTGELFF.

The chain recombines TRBV29-1 with TRBJ1-1, with D tentatively TRBD1 (5 bases). This CDR3 comprises 13 residues. V was cut by 4 bases and J by 7 bases, with 16 bases left in between. Germline CDR1 SQVTM, CDR2 ANQGSEA. The CDR3, as DNA: TGCAGCGTTGGGGCCAGGGCAAGGTTTGAAGCTTTCTTT. Amino acid sequence: CSVGARARFEAFF.

This clone was observed once. The chain joins TRBV6-1 to TRBJ2-2; D perhaps matches TRBD2 (5 bases). The CDR3 spans 13 residues. Trimming stripped 2 bases from V and 8 bases from J, with 9 bases between. CDR1 and CDR2 (germline): MNHNS, SASEGT. The CDR3 bases are TGTGCCAGCAGTGAACGAGGGATTGGGGAGCTGTTTTTT. It yields the protein CASSERGIGELFF.

The chain links TRBV5-6 to TRBJ1-2; 10 bases are shared with TRBD1. The CDR3 is 14 residues long. Germline V CDR1 and CDR2: SGHDT, YYEEEE. J lost 6 bases, V lost 1 base, and 3 bases had no gene match. The CDR3: CASSLSDRGHGYTF. CDR3 coding DNA: TGTGCCAGCAGCTTGTCCGACAGGGGGCATGGCTACACCTTC.

The chain employs TRBV28 and TRBJ2-7; D might be TRBD1 or TRBD2, each matching 5 bases. The germline V gene encodes CDR1 MDHEN and CDR2 SYDVKM. V lost 5 bases to trimming and J lost 5 bases, with 19 bases between them. The CDR3 has 15 amino acids. The CDR3 here is CASSREPGARDEQYF. The CDR3 DNA reads as TGTGCCAGCAGTCGCGAACCCGGGGCAAGGGACGAGCAGTACTTC.